The clone carrying this T cell receptor (beta chain) was detected a few times. Authors' processing steps: Estimated nucleated cell counts came from reference gene primer amplification. Profiled with immunoSEQ multiplex PCR; TCRdb holds only in-frame clones, not every one. D and trimming come from the DNA, and the V and J calls and clone size come from that table. The repertoire holds approximately 31,000 clones, roughly 85% seen once, with around 8.6% in the top ten. The sample comes from a study of blood T cell repertoires in COVID-19. Across the whole study: Samples came from the United States, Italy and Spain, spanning acute and convalescent COVID-19. PBMCs, B-cell-depleted T cells, or T cells provided the cDNA or gDNA that made up the material.

CDR1 and CDR2 from the germline V gene are LNHDA and SQIVND (reference sequence). This CDR3 spans 15 amino acids. After removal of 5 bases from V and 9 bases from J, the junction contained 8 bases not matched to a gene. This chain connects TRBV19 to TRBJ1-6, with 9 nucleotides matching TRBD1. This receptor was obtained from a man at least 80 years old with active COVID-19. Sequencing was done on a sample of peripheral blood. The CDR3 DNA follows: TGTGCCAGTAGTGAAACAGGGGGCTCGATTTCACCCCTCCACTTT. Translating it yields CASSETGGSISPLHF.